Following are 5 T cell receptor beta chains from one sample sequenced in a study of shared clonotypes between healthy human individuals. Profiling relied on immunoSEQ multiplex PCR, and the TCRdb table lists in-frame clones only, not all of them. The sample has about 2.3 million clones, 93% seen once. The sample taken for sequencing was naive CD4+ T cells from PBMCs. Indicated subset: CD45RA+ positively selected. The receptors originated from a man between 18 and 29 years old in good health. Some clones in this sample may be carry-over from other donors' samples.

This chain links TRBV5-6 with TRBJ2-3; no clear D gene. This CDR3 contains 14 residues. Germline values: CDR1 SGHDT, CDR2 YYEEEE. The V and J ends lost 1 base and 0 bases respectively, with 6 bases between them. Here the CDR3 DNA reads TGTGCCAGCAGCTTGATCGGGAGCACAGATACGCAGTATTTT. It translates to CASSLIGSTDTQYF.

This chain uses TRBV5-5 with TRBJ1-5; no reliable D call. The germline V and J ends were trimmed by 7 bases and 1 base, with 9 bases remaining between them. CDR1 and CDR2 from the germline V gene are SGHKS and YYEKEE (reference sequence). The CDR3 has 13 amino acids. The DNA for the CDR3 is TGTGCCAGCGCCCCGGGGAGCAATCAGCCCCAGCATTTT. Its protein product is CASAPGSNQPQHF.

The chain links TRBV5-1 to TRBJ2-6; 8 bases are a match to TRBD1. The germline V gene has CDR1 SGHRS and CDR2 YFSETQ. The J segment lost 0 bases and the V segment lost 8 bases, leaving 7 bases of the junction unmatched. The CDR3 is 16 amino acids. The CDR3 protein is CASREQGASGANVLTF. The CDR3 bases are TGCGCCAGTCGGGAGCAGGGGGCCTCTGGGGCCAACGTCCTGACTTTC.

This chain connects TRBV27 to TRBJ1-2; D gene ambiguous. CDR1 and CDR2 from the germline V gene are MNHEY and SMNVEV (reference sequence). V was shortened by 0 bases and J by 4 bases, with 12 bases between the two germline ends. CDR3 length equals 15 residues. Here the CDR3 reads CASSLSRTHFYGYTF. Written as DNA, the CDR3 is TGTGCCAGCAGTTTATCCAGGACCCATTTCTATGGCTACACCTTC.

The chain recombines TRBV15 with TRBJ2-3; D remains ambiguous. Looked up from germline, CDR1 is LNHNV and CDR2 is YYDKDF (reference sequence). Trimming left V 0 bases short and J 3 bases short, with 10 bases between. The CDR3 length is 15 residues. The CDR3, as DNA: TGTGCCACCAGCAGAGATCCTTCCGGTACAGATACGCAGTATTTT. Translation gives CATSRDPSGTDTQYF. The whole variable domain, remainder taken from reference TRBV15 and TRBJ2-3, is DAMVIQNPRYQVTQFGKPVTLSCSQTLNHNVMYWYQQKSSQAPKLLFHYYDKDFNNEADTPDNFQSRRPNTSFCFLDIRSPGLGDTAMYLCATSRDPSGTDTQYFGPGTRLTVL.